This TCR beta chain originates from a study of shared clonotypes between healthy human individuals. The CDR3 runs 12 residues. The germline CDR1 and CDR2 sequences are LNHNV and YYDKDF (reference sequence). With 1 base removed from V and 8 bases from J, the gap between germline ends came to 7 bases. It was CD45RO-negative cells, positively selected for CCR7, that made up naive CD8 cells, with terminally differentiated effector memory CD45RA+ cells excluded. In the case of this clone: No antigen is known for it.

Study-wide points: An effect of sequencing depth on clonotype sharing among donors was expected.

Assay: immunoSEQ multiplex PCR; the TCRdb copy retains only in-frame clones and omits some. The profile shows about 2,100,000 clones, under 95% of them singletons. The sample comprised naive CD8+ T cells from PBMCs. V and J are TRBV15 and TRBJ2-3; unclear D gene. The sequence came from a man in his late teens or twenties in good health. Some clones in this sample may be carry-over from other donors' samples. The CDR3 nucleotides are TGTGCCACCAGCAGAGGCCAAGGTACGCAGTATTTT. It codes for CATSRGQGTQYF.